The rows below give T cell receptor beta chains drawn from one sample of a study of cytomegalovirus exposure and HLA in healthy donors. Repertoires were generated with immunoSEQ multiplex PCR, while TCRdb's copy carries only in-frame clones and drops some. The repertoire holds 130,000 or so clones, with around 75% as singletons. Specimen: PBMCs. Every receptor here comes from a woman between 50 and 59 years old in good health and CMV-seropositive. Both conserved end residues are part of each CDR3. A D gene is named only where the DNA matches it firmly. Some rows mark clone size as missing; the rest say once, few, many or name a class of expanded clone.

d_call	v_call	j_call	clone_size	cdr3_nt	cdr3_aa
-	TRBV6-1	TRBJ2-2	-	TGTGCCAGCAGACGGGGTGGGGAGACCGGGGAGCTGTTTTTT	CASRRGGETGELFF
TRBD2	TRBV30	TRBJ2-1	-	TGTGCCTGGGGAGGGAGGGAACCCAATGAGCAGTTCTTC	CAWGGREPNEQFF
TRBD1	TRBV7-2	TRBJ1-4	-	TGTGCCAGCAGCTTAGGGAGACAGGGGGGAAATGAAAAACTGTTTTTT	CASSLGRQGGNEKLFF
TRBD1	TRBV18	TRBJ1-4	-	TGTGCCAGCTCACCAAGGACAGGGACGAATGAAAAACTGTTTTTT	CASSPRTGTNEKLFF
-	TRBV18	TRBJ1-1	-	TGTGCCAGCTCACCACTTCGGGGGACTGAAGCTTTCTTT	CASSPLRGTEAFF
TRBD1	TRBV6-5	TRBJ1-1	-	TGTGCCAGCAGTTCTGTCCAGGGGGGATACACTGAAGCTTTCTTT	CASSSVQGGYTEAFF
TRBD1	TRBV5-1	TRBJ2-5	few	TGCGCCAGTTCAGGGGGATCTAGGGAGACCCAGTACTTC	CASSGGSRETQYF
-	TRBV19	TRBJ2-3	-	TGTGCCAGTAGTCCTGGGGGGGCTAGCACAGATACGCAGTATTTT	CASSPGGASTDTQYF
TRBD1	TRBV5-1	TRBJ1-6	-	TGCGCCAGCAGCTTACAGGGGGACAATTCACCCCTCCACTTT	CASSLQGDNSPLHF
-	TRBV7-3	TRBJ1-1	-	TGTGCCAGCAGCTTCTATATCAACACTGAAGCTTTCTTT	CASSFYINTEAFF
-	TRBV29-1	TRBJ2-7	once	TGCAGCGTTGGCCCAAAGGGGGTAATCAACGAGCAGTACTTC	CSVGPKGVINEQYF
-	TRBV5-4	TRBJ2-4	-	TGTGCCAGCAGCTTGGTGGCAGGTGAAAACATTCAGTACTTC	CASSLVAGENIQYF